The clone carrying this T cell receptor beta chain occurred once. The sort gate was single viable CD3+CD4+CD8-CD45RO+ cells for memory CD4+ T cells. This entry is derived from a study of memory CD4+ T cells and cytomegalovirus serostatus. Trimming took off 3 bases at V and 3 bases at J, with 15 bases between the two ends. This CDR3 has 17 amino acids. Germline loops: CDR1 MNHNS, CDR2 SASEGT. The table came from immunoSEQ multiplex PCR; TCRdb's copy has only in-frame clones and leaves some out. Of 55,000 to 60,000 clones listed, about 81% were seen once; the top ten hold 0.85% to 1.2%. The chain combines TRBV6-1 with TRBJ2-6, with D possibly matching TRBD2 (5 bases). Input material: memory CD4+ T cells from blood. The sequence was obtained from an adult in good health and CMV-seronegative. The CDR3 nucleotides are TGTGCCAGCAGTGATCGGGGTCGGGGAGATGGGGCCAACGTCCTGACTTTC. Translating it yields CASSDRGRGDGANVLTF.